One sample yielded the 16 T cell receptor beta chains listed below, sequenced in a study of shared T cell receptors in the human thymus. Assay: immunoSEQ multiplex PCR; the TCRdb copy retains only in-frame clones and omits some. The sample contains roughly 550,000 clones, more than 75% of which appear only once. Another study also made use of these data, one on human thymus T cells.

Specimen: thymocytes. These receptors were obtained from a boy younger than two with a congenital heart defect.

The CDR3 DNA reads TGTGCCTGGGTACTAGCGGGAGCTCCCCTTTACGAGCAGTACTTC. Translated: CAWVLAGAPLYEQYF. The V gene is TRBV30, the J gene TRBJ2-7; 11 bases agree with TRBD2. CDR3 size: 15 residues. Germline V CDR1 and CDR2: GTSNPN, SVGIG (reference sequence). V lost 5 bases and J lost 4; bases outside the gene matches: 10. The full variable domain, rest sourced from reference TRBV30 and TRBJ2-7, is SQTIHQWPATLVQPVGSPLSLECTVEGTSNPNLYWYRQAAGRGLQLLFYSVGIGQISSEVPQNLSASRPQDRQFILSSKKLLLSDSGFYLCAWVLAGAPLYEQYFGPGTRLTVT.

The chain recombines TRBV27 with TRBJ2-1; TRBD2 agrees at 10 bases. The junction had 6 bases not matched to a gene; V was cut back by 6 bases and J by 4 bases. Germline V CDR1 and CDR2: MNHEY, SMNVEV (reference sequence). This CDR3 comprises 15 residues. In DNA form, the CDR3 reads TGTGCCAGCAGGGCCAGCGGGAGGGCTTACAATGAGCAGTTCTTC. This encodes CASRASGRAYNEQFF.

The V call is TRBV11-1, the J call TRBJ2-7, with TRBD1 matching over 9 bases. Germline lookup yields CDR1 SGHAT and CDR2 FQDESV (reference sequence). The CDR3 covers 17 residues. V shed 5 bases, J shed 4 bases, and the junction held 15 bases outside the gene matches. The DNA for the CDR3 is TGTGCCAGCAGCCAACCTACGGGGACAGGGATCGGGTACGAGCAGTACTTC. This gives the protein CASSQPTGTGIGYEQYF.

The chain is built from TRBV27 and TRBJ2-5; D is perhaps TRBD2 (6 bases). Germline V CDR1 and CDR2: MNHEY, SMNVEV (reference sequence). V dropped 1 base and J dropped 5 bases, with 14 bases sitting between them. The CDR3 has 15 amino acids. CDR3 in amino acids: CASSLWIADKETQYF. In nucleotides, the CDR3 is TGTGCCAGCAGTTTATGGATAGCGGACAAGGAGACCCAGTACTTC.

V gene TRBV4-3 combines with J gene TRBJ2-2; 9 nucleotides line up with TRBD1. The CDR3 length is 16 residues. Losses at the gene ends were 4 bases for V and 3 bases for J; bases not matched to a gene: 6. CDR1 and CDR2 (germline): LGHNA, YSLEER. The CDR3 spells CASSPSGTGHTGELFF. DNA for the CDR3: TGCGCCAGCAGCCCTTCCGGGACAGGGCACACCGGGGAGCTGTTTTTT.

This clone appeared a few times. This chain uses TRBV29-1 with TRBJ2-1; 8 bases align to TRBD2. After removal of 7 bases from V and 8 bases from J, the junction contained 10 bases not matched to a gene. The CDR3 contains 13 residues. Germline CDR1 and CDR2: SQVTM and ANQGSEA. Here the CDR3 DNA reads TGCAGCGGCGGGCGGGAGGTATATGATGAGCAGTTCTTC. It yields the protein CSGGREVYDEQFF.

This chain connects TRBV25-1 to TRBJ2-5, with unresolved D. The CDR3 is 13 residues long. Germline V gene data show CDR1 as MGHDK and CDR2 as SYGVNS. V was shortened by 3 bases and J by 0 bases, with 5 bases between the two germline ends. The CDR3: CASSDSDQETQYF. The CDR3, as DNA: TGTGCCAGCAGTGACAGCGACCAAGAGACCCAGTACTTC.

This chain uses TRBV4-1 with TRBJ1-1; D gene ambiguous. Deletions cut 2 bases from V and 1 base from J, with 14 bases between. Looked up from germline, CDR1 is MGHRA and CDR2 is YSYEKL. The CDR3 totals 16 residues. CDR3 coding DNA: TGCGCCAGCAGCCAAACCCACACCCGACAGAACACTGAAGCTTTCTTT. As protein: CASSQTHTRQNTEAFF.

This sequence joins TRBV18 and TRBJ2-7, with 7 positions matching TRBD2. V was clipped by 1 base and J by 2 bases; unmatched bases: 14. The CDR3 runs 18 residues. CDR1 is KGHSH, CDR2 LQKENI, per germline. CDR3: CASSPHPTLLARPYEQYF. As DNA, the CDR3 is TGTGCCAGCTCACCACACCCTACCTTACTAGCGAGACCCTACGAGCAGTACTTC.

The chain carries TRBV7-8 and TRBJ2-1; 11 bases are shared with TRBD2. The CDR3 length is 15 residues. Germline V lookup: CDR1 SGHVS, CDR2 FQNEAQ. Trimming took 5 bases from V and 5 from J; bases not matched to a gene: 5. CDR3 residues: CASSPGTSGHNEQFF. CDR3 in DNA: TGTGCCAGCAGCCCCGGGACTAGCGGACACAATGAGCAGTTCTTC. Full variable domain (missing parts from reference TRBV7-8 and TRBJ2-1): GAGVSQSPRYKVAKRGQDVALRCDPISGHVSLFWYQQALGQGPEFLTYFQNEAQLDKSGLPSDRFFAERPEGSVSTLKIQRTQQEDSAVYLCASSPGTSGHNEQFFGPGTRLTVL.

V usage is TRBV4-3 and J usage is TRBJ2-7, with a tentative D call TRBD2 (6 bases). The CDR3 runs 18 residues. The V gene's germline CDR1 is LGHNA and CDR2 YSLEER. Deletions cut 1 base from V and 3 bases from J, with 22 bases between. In DNA, the CDR3 is TGCGCCAGCAGCCAAGGGGACTCGGTCGGGGACTGGGGCTACGAGCAGTACTTC. It yields the protein CASSQGDSVGDWGYEQYF.

The chain carries TRBV29-1 and TRBJ2-7, with 13 bases matching TRBD2. CDR1 SQVTM and CDR2 ANQGSEA come from the germline V gene. The CDR3 totals 19 residues. The J segment lost 0 bases and the V segment lost 2 bases, leaving 13 bases of the junction unmatched. The CDR3 here is CSVERGRTSGSQGSYEQYF. The CDR3 DNA is TGCAGCGTTGAACGAGGGAGGACTAGCGGGAGTCAGGGCTCCTACGAGCAGTACTTC.

The gene calls are TRBV10-3 and TRBJ2-7, with a possible D match to TRBD2 (6 bases). The CDR3 spans 14 residues. The germline V gene encodes CDR1 ENHRY and CDR2 SYGVKD. Trimming left V 6 bases short and J 0 bases short, with 12 bases between. Here the CDR3 reads CAIREGWSSYEQYF. Written as DNA, the CDR3 is TGTGCCATCAGGGAGGGATGGAGCTCCTACGAGCAGTACTTC.

Note on this clone: An end of the junction differs from the germline gene, which may be a read error. The chain combines TRBV7-2 with TRBJ1-3; a possible D gene is TRBD1 (6 bases). Per the germline V gene, CDR1 is SGHTA and CDR2 is FQGNSA. This CDR3 is 18 amino acids long. The DNA of the CDR3 is TGTGCCAGCACCTTACCCCACCCTCAGGGGCACCCTGGAAACACCATATATTTT. It encodes CASTLPHPQGHPGNTIYF.

The CDR3 here is CASSQGQGAEETQYF. The DNA of the CDR3 is TGTGCCAGCAGCCAGGGACAGGGGGCGGAAGAGACCCAGTACTTC. The chain recombines TRBV5-4 with TRBJ2-5; 12 nucleotides align to TRBD1. The V and J ends lost 4 bases and 3 bases, in that order; junction bases with no gene match: 4. The CDR3 extends over 15 amino acids. CDR1 is SGHNT and CDR2 is YYREEE in the germline V gene (reference sequence).

The V call is TRBV5-4, the J call TRBJ2-2; perhaps TRBD2 as D (6 bases). This CDR3 contains 16 residues. In germline, CDR1 is SGHNT, CDR2 YYREEE (reference sequence). V was trimmed by 3 bases and J by 6 bases, leaving 18 bases between them. The CDR3 reads CASSSPSPSVPGELFF. Written as DNA, the CDR3 is TGTGCCAGCAGCTCCCCGTCCCCTAGCGTTCCCGGGGAGCTGTTTTTT.